The TCR beta chain under discussion was sequenced for a study of blood T cell repertoires in COVID-19 (dated by TCRdb to about 2020). Study-wide context: Samples covering the acute and convalescent phases of COVID-19 were provided by collaborators in the United States, Italy and Spain. The material from the prospective study consisted of cDNA or gDNA derived from T cells, B-cell-depleted T cells, or PBMCs. Subjects who had been exposed to COVID-19, were actively infected with it, or had recovered from it provided the deeply sampled blood TCRbeta repertoires that made up the dataset. The repertoires were released in a freely available public database intended as a resource for research on the immune response to SARS-CoV-2. The samples were drawn from two sources: the first 160 participants of the ongoing ImmuneRACE study, and approximately 1,300 subjects contributed by 6 global collaborators. Sample metadata almost always included a de-identified subject ID, COVID-19 status, age in years and sex. Where available, HLA class I and class II types were taken from metadata supplied by the sample provider and were not determined by assay-based typing. What the study reported, not specific to this receptor: Clinical and demographic metadata were provided uncurated, with the amount varying by source and participant.

Whole blood was collected in K2EDTA tubes by collaborating institutions according to the institutions' own protocols. For TCRbeta analysis, collaborators shipped samples in one of three forms: frozen whole blood, isolated PBMCs, or DNA extracted from either of those sample types. A word on this clone: Its specific antigen is unknown. Base-call qualities are not available, and no considerably larger clone is one nucleotide away.

TCRbeta CDR3 regions were amplified from genomic DNA by means of the immunoSEQ Assay, a bias-controlled multiplex PCR. Under the source paper's analysis protocol: The number of nucleated cells in each sample was estimated by amplification of reference gene primers within the assay. To quantify the absolute abundance of each unique TCRbeta CDR3 rearrangement, sequence reads were collapsed and filtered. Productive Simpson clonality was computed per sample as the square root of Simpson's diversity index over productive rearrangements. TCRdb mirrors the immuneACCESS table, restricted to in-frame sequences. Some clones are absent from its copies; in checked studies, under half trace to an unresolved V gene, and the reason for the others is unknown. The DNA gave D and trimming, while V, J and clone size come from that table. The sample table records approximately 200,000 clones; 82% of these occur just once. The ten most abundant clones make up 6.9% of the sample.

Sequences were obtained from peripheral blood. This receptor was taken from a human donor with acute or convalescent COVID-19. The donor label of this sample is uncertain.

The DNA sequence is TGTGCCATCATAGGGGAGGGGGGATATGGCTACACCTTC. Translated, this is CAIIGEGGYGYTF. The V gene is TRBV10-3 and the J gene is TRBJ1-2; TRBD1 is perhaps the D gene, given 6 matching bases. Reading from cysteine to phenylalanine, the CDR3 counts 13 amino acids. CDR3 DNA only is kept here, 39 bases in frame from base 1. At the junction V is shortened by 7 bases and J by 5 bases, with 14 bases in between. CDR1 ENHRY and CDR2 SYGVKD are derived from the germline V gene.